These 17 T cell receptor beta chains came from one sample sequenced in a study of cytomegalovirus exposure and HLA in healthy donors. The study ran its PCR with 60 Vbeta and 13 Jbeta primers. Profiling relied on immunoSEQ multiplex PCR, and the TCRdb table lists in-frame clones only, not all of them. This sample yields 100,000 to 150,000 clones, of which 70% to 80% are seen a single time; around 4% belongs to the top ten. Sequenced input: PBMCs. The source is a man between 40 and 49 years old in good health and CMV-seronegative.

The chain combines TRBV7-2 with TRBJ2-3; D uncertain. The CDR3 is 10 amino acids. CDR1 is SGHTA, CDR2 FQGNSA, per germline. V was pared by 1 base and J by 13 bases, with 6 bases between. The CDR3 DNA sequence: TGTGCCAGCAGCTTAGGACTGGAGTATTTT. Residues: CASSLGLEYF.

This clone came up a few times. The gene calls are TRBV7-8 and TRBJ1-5; D gene ambiguous. Trimming took off 1 base at V and 2 bases at J, with 9 bases between the two ends. The CDR3 sequence is 15 residues long. CDR1 is SGHVS and CDR2 is FQNEAQ in the germline V gene. CDR3 DNA: TGTGCCAGCAGCTTAGAGACACGAGGCAATCAGCCCCAGCATTTT. It translates to CASSLETRGNQPQHF. The full variable domain, rest sourced from reference TRBV7-8 and TRBJ1-5, is GAGVSQSPRYKVAKRGQDVALRCDPISGHVSLFWYQQALGQGPEFLTYFQNEAQLDKSGLPSDRFFAERPEGSVSTLKIQRTQQEDSAVYLCASSLETRGNQPQHFGDGTRLSIL.

This chain links TRBV29-1 with TRBJ1-1; no clear D. Trimming left V 3 bases short and J 0 bases short, with 8 bases between. The CDR3 contains 13 residues. From germline, CDR1 is SQVTM and CDR2 ANQGSEA. CDR3 DNA sequence: TGCAGCGTTGATGGACTGTTGAACACTGAAGCTTTCTTT. Its protein product is CSVDGLLNTEAFF.

There are a few counts of this clone. The chain carries TRBV5-6 and TRBJ2-7; TRBD2 is a possible D gene (7 bases). The germline CDR1 and CDR2 sequences are SGHDT and YYEEEE. This CDR3 is 14 amino acids long. CDR3 coding DNA: TGTGCGAGCCTAGGGGGGGCACACTCCTACGAGCAGTACTTC. Protein product: CASLGGAHSYEQYF.

V gene TRBV4-1 combines with J gene TRBJ1-4, with TRBD1 identical over 7 bases. V was pared by 1 base and J by 4 bases, with 3 bases of the junction left unmatched. The V gene's germline CDR1 is MGHRA and CDR2 YSYEKL. The CDR3 runs 15 residues. The CDR3 nucleotides read TGCGCCAGCAGCCAAGTCCGACAGGGTAATGAAAAACTGTTTTTT. Translating gives CASSQVRQGNEKLFF.

A note on this clone: Sequence at one end of the junction differs from germline and may be a read error. This sequence joins TRBV6-5 and TRBJ2-6; possible D gene TRBD1, 6 bases. This CDR3 contains 14 residues. Germline V gene data show CDR1 as MNHEY and CDR2 as SVGAGI. The CDR3 region is CASRHRVGANGLTF. The CDR3 coding sequence is TGTGCCAGCAGGCACAGGGTTGGGGCCAACGGCCTGACTTTC.

The chain uses TRBV19 and TRBJ2-7; TRBD2 matches at 8 bases. The CDR3 is 17 amino acids. J gave up 2 bases and V 0 bases, and 9 bases lay outside the gene matches. Per germline, CDR1 LNHDA and CDR2 SQIVND (reference sequence). The CDR3 protein is CASSIDIPTSGPYEQYF. CDR3 sequence (DNA): TGTGCCAGTAGTATAGATATCCCCACTAGCGGACCCTACGAGCAGTACTTC.

This chain uses TRBV4-3 with TRBJ1-2; possible D gene TRBD1, 6 bases. The germline V and J ends were trimmed by 0 bases and 4 bases, with 15 bases remaining between them. This CDR3 has 16 amino acids. CDR1 and CDR2 from the germline V gene are LGHNA and YSLEER. The CDR3 sequence is CASSQDPRGQSYGYTF. The DNA of the CDR3 is TGCGCCAGCAGCCAAGATCCACGAGGACAGAGCTATGGCTACACCTTC.

This clone was recorded only once. The rearrangement links TRBV6-5 to TRBJ2-1; 7 nucleotides match TRBD2. The ends lost 6 bases at V and 2 bases at J; junction bases unmatched: 7. Germline V gene lookup returns CDR1 MNHEY and CDR2 SVGAGI. The CDR3 spans 15 residues. The CDR3 DNA follows: TGTGCCAGCAGGCTGGGGACTAAAACCTACAATGAGCAGTTCTTC. Its protein is CASRLGTKTYNEQFF.

V and J are TRBV9 and TRBJ1-2; D remains unclear. The CDR3 has 15 residues. The V end lost 4 bases, the J end lost 2 bases, and 15 bases lay between the germline ends. Germline V gene lookup returns CDR1 SGDLS and CDR2 YYNGEE. CDR3 DNA sequence: TGTGCCAGCAGCCCTTCTGGGTCGGGGAACTATGGCTACACCTTC. It yields the protein CASSPSGSGNYGYTF. Drawing the rest from reference TRBV9 and TRBJ1-2, the complete variable domain is DSGVTQTPKHLITATGQRVTLRCSPRSGDLSVYWYQQSLDQGLQFLIQYYNGEERAKGNILERFSAQQFPDLHSELNLSSLELGDSALYFCASSPSGSGNYGYTFGSGTRLTVV.

The chain couples TRBV7-9 to TRBJ1-2; 7 nucleotides line up with TRBD1. The V segment lost 0 bases and the J segment 2 bases; nucleotides outside the gene matches: 9. The germline V gene encodes CDR1 SEHNR and CDR2 FQNEAQ (reference sequence). The CDR3 runs to 17 residues. This CDR3 reads CASSLAVPWDRNYGYTF. The CDR3 DNA follows: TGTGCCAGCAGCTTAGCGGTCCCCTGGGACAGAAACTATGGCTACACCTTC.

The V gene is TRBV29-1, the J gene TRBJ2-7, with a weak D call TRBD1 (6 bases). Germline V lookup: CDR1 SQVTM, CDR2 ANQGSEA. This CDR3 has 12 residues. Trimming cost V 7 bases and J 2 bases, with 12 bases left between them. The CDR3 here is CSAGTPAYEQYF. In DNA, the CDR3 is TGCAGCGCAGGGACACCCGCCTACGAGCAGTACTTC.

This clone has only a few counts. An end of the junction differs from the germline gene, which may be a read error. The chain has TRBV7-9 and TRBJ2-1; 7 nucleotides agree with TRBD1. Per the germline V gene, CDR1 is SEHNR and CDR2 is FQNEAQ (reference sequence). CDR3 length: 15 residues. The CDR3 DNA follows: TGTTCCAGCAGCTCCAGTGGACAGGTTTACAATGAGCAGTTCTTC. Its protein product is CSSSSSGQVYNEQFF.

This clone was counted a few times. The chain joins TRBV7-3 to TRBJ1-5; D remains unclear. Germline V gene data show CDR1 as SGHTA and CDR2 as FQGTGA. Trimming took 0 bases from V and 2 from J, leaving 11 bases between them. This CDR3 has 16 residues. This CDR3 is CASSLTSRSRNQPQHF. In DNA form, the CDR3 reads TGTGCCAGCAGCTTAACGTCCAGATCTCGCAATCAGCCCCAGCATTTT.

Only one count was recorded for this clone. The J gene is TRBJ2-2, the V gene TRBV10-3; 8 nucleotides line up with TRBD2. The ends lost 10 bases at V and 1 base at J; junction bases unmatched: 11. From germline, CDR1 is ENHRY and CDR2 SYGVKD. The CDR3 runs to 16 residues. The CDR3 DNA reads as TGTGCCACACTCCCAAAAGCGGGGGAGAACACCGGGGAGCTGTTTTTT. It specifies CATLPKAGENTGELFF.

The V and J genes are TRBV2 and TRBJ2-7; D is unclear. There are 12 residues in the CDR3. V lost 4 bases and J lost 3, with 7 bases in between. Germline CDR1 and CDR2: SNHLY and FYNNEI. The CDR3 DNA sequence: TGTGCCAGCAGTGTGAGTAGCTACGAGCAGTACTTC. Translated: CASSVSSYEQYF.

This chain connects TRBV5-1 to TRBJ2-3; D possibly corresponds to TRBD1 (6 bases). Per germline, CDR1 SGHRS and CDR2 YFSETQ. The CDR3 has 17 residues. V was cut by 0 bases and J by 0 bases, with 14 bases left in between. CDR3 protein: CASSLGLGTPSTDTQYF. DNA of the CDR3: TGCGCCAGCAGCTTGGGTCTCGGGACACCTAGCACAGATACGCAGTATTTT.